The 26 T cell receptor beta chains below come from one sample, sequenced in a study of shared clonotypes between healthy human individuals. Method: immunoSEQ multiplex PCR; TCRdb's copy keeps in-frame clones and lacks some. The sample has fewer than 1.6 million clones; less than 99% are singletons. Sequencing was done on a sample of naive CD4+ T cells sorted from blood. Subset indicated: CD45RA+ positively selected. The receptors derive from a man aged 25-45 years in good health.

This chain uses TRBV20-1 with TRBJ2-1; D uncertain. Germline loops: CDR1 DFQATT, CDR2 SNEGSKA (reference sequence). This CDR3 is 11 amino acids long. The V end was cut by 5 bases, the J end by 6 bases, with 8 bases between. The CDR3 is CSAPLANEQFF. CDR3 DNA: TGCAGTGCTCCCTTAGCCAATGAGCAGTTCTTC.

The sample holds one count of this clone. The gene calls are TRBV28 and TRBJ2-5; TRBD1 agrees at 9 bases. CDR3 length: 15 amino acids. CDR1 and CDR2 (germline): MDHEN, SYDVKM. Trimming removed 2 bases from V and 6 bases from J; junction bases left unmatched: 7. The CDR3 DNA is TGTGCCAGCAGTTTAATCGGGACAGGGCGAAAGACCCAGTACTTC. Translating it yields CASSLIGTGRKTQYF.

The chain employs TRBV19 and TRBJ1-5; D unresolved. The V and J ends lost 1 base and 6 bases respectively, with 7 bases between them. There are 13 residues in the CDR3. CDR1 and CDR2 (germline): LNHDA, SQIVND (reference sequence). The CDR3 sequence is CASSIANRQPQHF. CDR3 bases: TGTGCCAGTAGTATAGCGAACCGTCAGCCCCAGCATTTT.

J is TRBJ2-7 and V is TRBV27; a weak D match, TRBD1 (5 bases). The CDR3 has 13 residues. Trimming removed 6 bases at V and 2 bases at J, with 11 bases between. Germline V gene lookup returns CDR1 MNHEY and CDR2 SMNVEV (reference sequence). DNA for the CDR3: TGTGCCAGCAGGGGGCTACTACCCTACGAGCAGTACTTC. Protein product: CASRGLLPYEQYF.

The chain has TRBV7-9 and TRBJ2-1; D may be TRBD1 (5 bases). V gave up 2 bases and J gave up 1 base, with 15 bases separating them. Germline V gene lookup returns CDR1 SEHNR and CDR2 FQNEAQ (reference sequence). This CDR3 is built from 17 residues. The CDR3 DNA sequence: TGTGCCAGCAGCTTATCAGGGCCGCTGTTTTCCTACAATGAGCAGTTCTTC. As protein: CASSLSGPLFSYNEQFF.

As to this clone: The junction shows a germline mismatch at one end, possibly a read error. The rearrangement uses TRBV18 and TRBJ2-3; 10 nucleotides match TRBD2. From germline, CDR1 is KGHSH and CDR2 LQKENI. The length of the CDR3 is 12 residues. The CDR3 sequence: CVSGRATDTQYF. The CDR3 bases are TGTGTCAGCGGGAGGGCTACAGATACGCAGTATTTT.

The CDR3 DNA reads TGTGCCAGCAGCCAAGAGGGACAGTATAATCAGCCCCAGCATTTT. Translating gives CASSQEGQYNQPQHF. The chain couples TRBV4-2 to TRBJ1-5, with TRBD1 identical over 7 bases. Germline V gene data show CDR1 as LGHNA and CDR2 as YNFKEQ. This CDR3 is built from 15 residues. Trimming removed 0 bases from V and 4 bases from J; junction bases left unmatched: 3.

The count of this clone is one. The chain employs TRBV18 and TRBJ2-7; no clear D gene. The germline CDR1 and CDR2 sequences are KGHSH and LQKENI. This CDR3 comprises 13 residues. V was shortened by 1 base and J by 3 bases, with 7 bases between the two germline ends. This CDR3 reads CASSPRSDYEQYF. The CDR3 DNA follows: TGTGCCAGCTCACCACGGAGCGACTACGAGCAGTACTTC.

The chain has TRBV7-2 and TRBJ2-4, with 7 nucleotides matching TRBD1. CDR1 is SGHTA, CDR2 FQGNSA, per germline. This CDR3 is built from 17 residues. Losses at the gene ends were 4 bases for V and 3 bases for J; bases not matched to a gene: 12. The CDR3 sequence: CASSSRWGTADKNIQYF. As DNA, the CDR3 is TGTGCCAGCAGCTCCCGATGGGGGACAGCCGACAAAAACATTCAGTACTTC.

The chain has TRBV4-2 and TRBJ2-2, with 13 bases lining up with TRBD2. The CDR3 runs 16 residues. Per the germline V gene, CDR1 is LGHNA and CDR2 is YNFKEQ. V lost 4 bases and J lost 3; bases outside the gene matches: 2. The CDR3 DNA is TGTGCCAGCAGCCCCGGACTAGCGGGAGACACCGGGGAGCTGTTTTTT. This sequence encodes CASSPGLAGDTGELFF.

V is TRBV2 and J is TRBJ2-7; unclear D gene. The CDR3 length is 15 residues. Trimming removed 2 bases from V and 0 bases from J, with 11 bases in between. Germline CDR1 is SNHLY and CDR2 is FYNNEI. In nucleotides, the CDR3 is TGTGCCAGCAGTGAATTTTTAATGAGCTCCTACGAGCAGTACTTC. Protein sequence: CASSEFLMSSYEQYF. Using reference TRBV2 and TRBJ2-7 for the parts outside the CDR3, the full variable domain is EPEVTQTPSHQVTQMGQEVILRCVPISNHLYFYWYRQILGQKVEFLVSFYNNEISEKSEIFDDQFSVERPDGSNFTLKIRSTKLEDSAMYFCASSEFLMSSYEQYFGPGTRLTVT.

The chain is built from TRBV10-1 and TRBJ2-1, with 10 bases aligning to TRBD1. CDR3 length: 18 residues. V was clipped by 4 bases and J by 5 bases; unmatched bases: 14. Per germline, CDR1 WNHNN and CDR2 SYGVQD (reference sequence). This CDR3 reads CASSGSRGGTGVHNEQFF. CDR3 bases: TGCGCCAGCAGTGGGTCCCGGGGTGGGACAGGGGTCCACAATGAGCAGTTCTTC.

This clone is a singleton in its sample. The chain is built from TRBV15 and TRBJ1-3; D is undetermined. This CDR3 has 17 residues. The V gene's germline CDR1 is LNHNV and CDR2 YYDKDF (reference sequence). The V and J ends lost 0 bases and 3 bases respectively, with 15 bases between them. CDR3 bases: TGTGCCACCAGCAGAGATTTGGCAGCGACCCTTGGAAACACCATATATTTT. This gives the protein CATSRDLAATLGNTIYF.

This chain uses TRBV5-1 with TRBJ2-3, with D unresolved. This CDR3 has 13 amino acids. V was trimmed by 5 bases and J by 0 bases, leaving 7 bases between them. Germline V gives CDR1 SGHRS, CDR2 YFSETQ. CDR3 DNA: TGCGCCAGCAGGGAACCCAGCACAGATACGCAGTATTTT. Translation gives CASREPSTDTQYF.

The chain combines TRBV28 with TRBJ1-1; D remains unclear. The CDR3 extends over 16 amino acids. V lost 1 base, J lost 4 bases, and 16 bases lay in between. From germline, CDR1 is MDHEN and CDR2 SYDVKM. DNA of the CDR3: TGTGCCAGCAGTTTATTACAAGGGATGCGCAGCACTGAAGCTTTCTTT. Translation gives CASSLLQGMRSTEAFF.

V and J are TRBV7-2 and TRBJ1-1; no clear D gene. The CDR3 spans 14 residues. Trimming pared 1 base from V and 1 base from J, leaving 7 bases between. Germline CDR1 is SGHTA and CDR2 is FQGNSA. The CDR3 coding sequence is TGTGCCAGCAGCTTAGAGACACGGAACACTGAAGCTTTCTTT. The encoded protein is CASSLETRNTEAFF.

This rearrangement joins TRBV7-6 to TRBJ2-7, with D possibly matching TRBD1 (6 bases). Per germline, CDR1 SGHVS and CDR2 FNYEAQ. CDR3 length: 16 amino acids. V lost 2 bases, J lost 2 bases, and 16 bases lay in between. The CDR3: CASSLTGNEGAYEQYF. The CDR3 bases are TGTGCCAGCAGCTTAACAGGGAATGAAGGGGCCTACGAGCAGTACTTC.

J is TRBJ2-2 and V is TRBV7-6; no clear D gene. Per germline, CDR1 SGHVS and CDR2 FNYEAQ. The CDR3 runs to 11 residues. V lost 5 bases and J lost 3, with 1 base in between. The CDR3 here is CASSHTGELFF. The CDR3 bases are TGTGCCAGCAGCCACACCGGGGAGCTGTTTTTT.

Details on this clone: The sample carries other DNA sequences with the same CDR3. This rearrangement joins TRBV7-2 to TRBJ2-1, with unresolved D. The germline V gene encodes CDR1 SGHTA and CDR2 FQGNSA. V was pared by 2 bases and J by 8 bases, with 7 bases between. The CDR3 has 12 amino acids. The CDR3 reads CASSLLLHEQFF. Written as DNA, the CDR3 is TGTGCCAGCAGCTTATTGTTGCATGAGCAGTTCTTC.

This sequence joins TRBV5-1 and TRBJ2-3; 8 nucleotides agree with TRBD2. V shed 4 bases, J shed 3 bases, and the junction held 10 bases outside the gene matches. The CDR3 is 16 amino acids. Looked up from germline, CDR1 is SGHRS and CDR2 is YFSETQ. CDR3 amino acids: CASSISSGWGTDTQYF. The CDR3 DNA follows: TGCGCCAGCAGCATCTCTAGCGGGTGGGGGACAGATACGCAGTATTTT.

The chain recombines TRBV19 with TRBJ2-7; maybe TRBD2 (6 bases). From germline, CDR1 is LNHDA and CDR2 SQIVND (reference sequence). The ends were cut back, 3 bases at V and 6 bases at J, with 18 bases in the middle. The CDR3 sequence is 15 residues long. The CDR3 region has the DNA TGTGCCAGTAGTATCCCCGGGAGAACTGGGAGCGAGCAGTACTTC. It encodes CASSIPGRTGSEQYF. Combining the CDR3 with reference TRBV19 and TRBJ2-7 gives the whole variable domain DGGITQSPKYLFRKEGQNVTLSCEQNLNHDAMYWYRQDPGQGLRLIYYSQIVNDFQKGDIAEGYSVSREKKESFPLTVTSAQKNPTAFYLCASSIPGRTGSEQYFGPGTRLTVT.

V and J are TRBV7-3 and TRBJ2-2, with 9 bases aligning to TRBD2. Trimming at V came to 2 bases and at J to 4 bases, leaving 5 bases not matched to a gene. The CDR3 runs to 16 residues. The germline gives CDR1 SGHTA, CDR2 FQGTGA. In nucleotides, the CDR3 is TGTGCCAGCAGCTTATTCACTAGCGGGCCCACCGGGGAGCTGTTTTTT. Encoded protein: CASSLFTSGPTGELFF.

The rearrangement uses TRBV6-1 and TRBJ2-3; TRBD1 matches 9 bases. This CDR3 is 13 amino acids long. Germline loops: CDR1 MNHNS, CDR2 SASEGT. With V trimmed by 5 bases and J by 7 bases, 4 bases remained unmatched. The DNA for the CDR3 is TGTGCCAGCAGTCAACAGGGGGCGAATACGCAGTATTTT. Protein: CASSQQGANTQYF.

V is TRBV11-2 and J is TRBJ2-7; 9 bases line up with TRBD2. The V segment lost 4 bases and the J segment 3 bases; nucleotides outside the gene matches: 10. Germline V lookup: CDR1 SGHAT, CDR2 FQNNGV. The CDR3 sequence is 16 residues long. The CDR3 DNA reads TGTGCCAGCAGCTATCGACCGGGACTAGCAGACTACGAGCAGTACTTC. It is translated as CASSYRPGLADYEQYF.

The chain couples TRBV4-1 to TRBJ1-1; D remains ambiguous. V was trimmed by 3 bases and J by 2 bases, leaving 19 bases between them. The CDR3 has 17 amino acids. CDR1 MGHRA and CDR2 YSYEKL come from the germline V gene. CDR3 sequence: CASSQRFALGTNTEAFF. DNA for the CDR3: TGCGCCAGCAGCCAGCGGTTCGCCCTGGGAACTAACACTGAAGCTTTCTTT.

This rearrangement joins TRBV7-9 to TRBJ2-2, with 14 bases that match TRBD2. Germline V gene sequence: CDR1 SEHNR, CDR2 FQNEAQ (reference sequence). The CDR3 spans 18 residues. V dropped 5 bases and J dropped 6; count of bases not matched to a gene: 11. CDR3 DNA sequence: TGTGCCAGCAGCCCAACCTCGGGACTAGCGGGAGTGGCCGGGGAGCTGTTTTTT. Its protein product is CASSPTSGLAGVAGELFF.